This T cell receptor beta chain was documented in a study of blood T cell repertoires in COVID-19. Study background: Italy, Spain and the United States were the sources of the convalescent and acute COVID-19 samples. PBMCs, B-cell-depleted T cells, or T cells were the source of the cDNA or gDNA that made up the material.

As originally analysed: Amplification of reference gene primers provided the estimated nucleated cell counts. Clones were sequenced by immunoSEQ multiplex PCR, and TCRdb holds only the in-frame ones, with some missing. From that table come the V and J calls and clone size; the DNA was used to work out D and trimming. The repertoire holds roughly 260,000 clones, 86% seen once, with 2.6% in the top ten. V shed 0 bases and J 2 bases; nucleotides not matched to a gene: 10. Germline V gene sequence: CDR1 SGDLS, CDR2 YYNGEE. The CDR3 has 18 residues. Input material: PBMCs or T cells enriched from blood (not recorded which). The J gene is TRBJ1-2, the V gene TRBV9, with 10 nucleotides matching TRBD1. This TCR came from a woman aged 18-30 years who had recovered from COVID-19. In nucleotides, the CDR3 is TGTGCCAGCAGCGTAGCCCCGACCGGACAGGGGGGGAACTATGGCTACACCTTC. Amino acid sequence: CASSVAPTGQGGNYGYTF.